Given below is one TCR beta chain in context. Its antigen is not identified. The CDR3 loop spans 16 amino acids. Reverse transcription of about 0.45 to 1 ug RNA was performed with random hexamers. Amplification of TCR beta CDR3 spanned 54 Vbeta and 13 Jbeta via immunoSEQ multiplex PCR. TCRdb processed the immunoSEQ multiplex PCR reads anew with MiXCR; each CDR3 protein has one entry. The data hold under 80,000 distinct CDR3 sequences, with about 92% observed a single time. This specimen belongs to a study of CD8 T cells in Susac syndrome. Study summary: Clinical remission applied to roughly 8 sequenced Susac syndrome patients, and about six had active disease. When their blood was taken, patients with Susac syndrome were therapy-naive, taking corticosteroids, or taking intravenous immunoglobulin alone.

Whole-study findings and limits: Expansion of clones was not seen in the CD4+ T cell repertoires of Susac syndrome.

This TCR was sampled from a human donor with Susac syndrome. Sequencing was done on a sample of CD4+ T cells from PBMCs. This rearrangement joins TRBV21-1 to TRBJ2-4; the DNA was not used to check the table's D call, TRBD2. TRBV21-1 is a recognized pseudogene. CDR3 nucleotides: TGTGCCAGCAGGATAATCGGACTTTTAGCCAAAAACATTCAGTACTTC. It encodes CASRIIGLLAKNIQYF.